Given below is one T cell receptor (beta chain) in context. Its cognate antigen is unknown. The data are from a study of blood T cells in healthy people across ages. Study in general: There was about one barcoded beta molecule captured by template switching per two T cells.

The V end was cut by 6 bases, the J end by 2 bases, with 13 bases between. This CDR3 is built from 13 residues. Germline assignment: CDR1 DFQATT and CDR2 SNEGSKA (reference sequence). A second PCR, run for about 6 to 11 cycles, used a sample-barcoded 5' primer plus a J-beta primer mix. Every sample returned 2.5 million or more CDR3-containing paired-end reads. TCRdb redid the calling of the 5' RACE reads with MiXCR, one entry per CDR3 protein. Among over 600,000 distinct CDR3 sequences listed, around 50% were seen once. Regarding the study as a whole: Estimates based on one million T cells were treated as lower bounds.

The gene calls are TRBV20-1 and TRBJ2-5, with a tentative D call TRBD2 (5 bases). This receptor was identified in a man older than 75 in good health. The sequencing input was blood. CDR3 residues: CSAGGGRQETQYF. The CDR3 DNA follows: TGCAGTGCCGGAGGCGGGCGGCAAGAGACCCAGTACTTC.